This T cell receptor (beta chain) was observed in a study of T cell responses to AZD1222 COVID-19 vaccine. The data were produced by immunoSEQ multiplex PCR, yet TCRdb's version contains in-frame clones alone and is incomplete. The profile covers some 90,000 clones, with about 88% appearing a single time and about a fifth taken by the ten largest. Trimming cost V 3 bases and J 0 bases, with 9 bases left between them. This CDR3 contains 16 residues. Germline V gene sequence: CDR1 LGHDT, CDR2 YNNKEL (reference sequence). The table lists this clone with a count of one. The sequencing used peripheral blood, collected on day 0 of AZD1222 vaccination. The receptor was derived from an adult in good health. The chain uses TRBV3-1 (or the pseudogene TRBV3-2) and TRBJ2-6; no clear D gene. The CDR3, as DNA: TGTGCCAGCAGCCACCCCCGGGCCTCTGGGGCCAACGTCCTGACTTTC. As protein: CASSHPRASGANVLTF.